The source of this TCR beta chain is a study of blood T cell repertoires in COVID-19 (dated by TCRdb to about 2020). Turning to the overall study: Samples from collaborators originated in the United States, Italy and Spain and spanned both the acute and convalescent phases of COVID-19. Where available, HLA class I and class II types were taken from metadata supplied by the sample provider and were not determined by assay-based typing. The samples were drawn from two sources: the first 160 participants of the ongoing ImmuneRACE study, and fewer than 1,500 subjects contributed by 6 global collaborators. A de-identified subject ID, COVID-19 status, age in years and sex were almost always included in the sample metadata. The material from the prospective study consisted of cDNA or gDNA derived from T cells, B-cell-depleted T cells, or PBMCs. Subjects who had been exposed to COVID-19, were actively infected with it, or had recovered from it provided the deeply sampled blood TCRbeta repertoires that made up the dataset. A freely available public database, intended as a resource for researchers studying the immune response to SARS-CoV-2, is where the repertoires were released.

About this clone: The antigen it binds to is not known. No clone much larger than this one lies a single base away; base qualities are absent.

What the study reported, not specific to this receptor: How much clinical and demographic metadata was included differed by source and by participant, and the metadata was provided uncurated.

TCRbeta CDR3 regions were amplified from genomic DNA using the immunoSEQ Assay, a bias-controlled multiplex PCR. The authors' analysis ran thus. Within the assay, amplification of reference gene primers was used to estimate how many nucleated cells each sample contained. To quantify the absolute abundance of each unique TCRbeta CDR3 rearrangement, sequence reads were collapsed and filtered. For each sample, productive Simpson clonality was calculated as the square root of Simpson's diversity index over productive rearrangements. The clones in this table, taken by TCRdb from immuneACCESS, are in-frame only. Not every clone is retained; where verified, under half of the shortfall comes from an unresolved V gene, and the cause of the rest is unknown. V, J and clone size are those of that table, while D and trimming were read from the DNA. This sample holds 300,000 to 450,000 clones; about 87% were observed only once. The ten largest make up about 10% of the sample.

At one collaborating source in Seattle, patients were enrolled during active infection and were followed longitudinally through the course of disease. Whole blood was collected in K2EDTA tubes by collaborating institutions according to the institutions' own protocols. For TCRbeta analysis, collaborators shipped samples as frozen whole blood, isolated PBMCs, or DNA extracted from either of those sample types. The receptor was derived from a woman in her twenties or thirties with COVID-19, enrolled during active disease. The sample consisted of peripheral blood.

This receptor carries the CDR3 CASSLEPGVYNEQFF. The sequenced DNA is TGTGCCAGCAGCTTGGAACCAGGGGTGTACAATGAGCAGTTCTTC. Recombination linked TRBV5-5 to TRBJ2-1; perhaps TRBD1 is the D gene, with 6 bases matching. The junction shows trimming of 0 bases on V and 4 bases on J, plus 11 bases between the germline ends. Reading the germline V gene (reference sequence) gives CDR1 SGHKS and CDR2 YYEKEE. From the cysteine up to the phenylalanine, the CDR3 has a length of 15 residues. Only CDR3 DNA remains: 45 bases, in frame from the first base.